This is a list of T cell receptor beta chains from one sample in a study of CD8+ T cells in alopecia areata. The method was immunoSEQ multiplex PCR; TCRdb's version includes in-frame clones alone and lacks a portion of them. This table has over 150,000 clones, roughly three fifths appearing once. This sample comprised CD8+ T cells sorted from blood, obtained at week 24, from a patient treated with tofacitinib. The source is a human donor with alopecia areata. CDR3s include the opening cysteine and the closing phenylalanine or tryptophan. Each record gives: V gene, clone size, CDR3 protein. For some rows the clone size is stated as once, few or many, or as a class when expanded; others skip it.

V gene: TRBV2; clone size: -; CDR3 protein: CATRDRGLTYEQYF
V gene: TRBV29-1; clone size: few; CDR3 protein: CSVAGGRGTYNEQFF
V gene: TRBV5-1; clone size: -; CDR3 protein: CASSKTDGSYEQYF
V gene: TRBV29-1; clone size: few; CDR3 protein: CSVGGGGEQYF
V gene: TRBV5-1; clone size: few; CDR3 protein: CASSWGGEEPRQFF
V gene: TRBV5-1; clone size: -; CDR3 protein: CASRAVWDTSSEAETQYF
V gene: TRBV29-1; clone size: -; CDR3 protein: CSVVTGGGYTF
V gene: TRBV13; clone size: -; CDR3 protein: CASSLNRGSYEQYF
V gene: TRBV30; clone size: few; CDR3 protein: CAWDRNTEAFF
V gene: TRBV29-1; clone size: -; CDR3 protein: CSVPRGDSGQYF
V gene: TRBV27; clone size: -; CDR3 protein: CASSLGSEANEQFF
V gene: TRBV2; clone size: -; CDR3 protein: CASSGGTGELFF
V gene: TRBV5-6; clone size: few; CDR3 protein: CASSPPAGPYEQYF
V gene: TRBV19; clone size: -; CDR3 protein: CASGDNYGYTF
V gene: TRBV5-6; clone size: once; CDR3 protein: CASAQGTTEAFF
V gene: TRBV4-1; clone size: -; CDR3 protein: CASSYGLEKELFF
V gene: TRBV30; clone size: -; CDR3 protein: CAWSWGAGEQYF
V gene: TRBV29-1; clone size: -; CDR3 protein: CSATGVGGYTF
V gene: TRBV6-5; clone size: few; CDR3 protein: CASSYSGGYYEQYF
V gene: TRBV12-5; clone size: -; CDR3 protein: CASGPWTGGREQFF
V gene: TRBV12-5; clone size: few; CDR3 protein: CASGLWELEAFF
V gene: TRBV5-1; clone size: -; CDR3 protein: CASSHTTSYEQYF
V gene: TRBV25-1; clone size: -; CDR3 protein: CASSEFEETQYF
V gene: TRBV13; clone size: -; CDR3 protein: CASSFRASLFEQYF
V gene: TRBV6-5; clone size: -; CDR3 protein: CASSYEAMNTEAFF
V gene: TRBV25-1; clone size: -; CDR3 protein: CASCDRVTDTQYF
V gene: TRBV29-1; clone size: -; CDR3 protein: CSVGGSSRYEQYF
V gene: TRBV13; clone size: -; CDR3 protein: CASSIITGVYEQYF
V gene: TRBV5-1; clone size: -; CDR3 protein: CASSLADQGVHEQYF
V gene: TRBV29-1; clone size: few; CDR3 protein: CSVETGGAEQYF
V gene: TRBV7-9; clone size: -; CDR3 protein: CASSLGPDTQYF
V gene: TRBV7-9; clone size: -; CDR3 protein: CASRSAGGPTGEQFF
V gene: TRBV15; clone size: few; CDR3 protein: CATSRIENKNIQYF
V gene: TRBV11-2; clone size: few; CDR3 protein: CASSPRFGELFF
V gene: TRBV6-1; clone size: -; CDR3 protein: CASHGRGSNQPQHF
V gene: TRBV27; clone size: -; CDR3 protein: CASSAGTGVEAFF
V gene: TRBV6-5; clone size: -; CDR3 protein: CASSTRVFRTDTQYF
V gene: TRBV28; clone size: -; CDR3 protein: CASSLSSAGELFF
V gene: TRBV15; clone size: few; CDR3 protein: CATSSGREQYF
V gene: TRBV7-9; clone size: -; CDR3 protein: CASSLDTTRAGTGELFF
V gene: TRBV29-1; clone size: -; CDR3 protein: CSVLLGEYEQYF
V gene: TRBV6-4; clone size: -; CDR3 protein: CASSDATLQETQYF
V gene: TRBV30; clone size: -; CDR3 protein: CAWSEGGAFYEQYF
V gene: TRBV25-1; clone size: few; CDR3 protein: CASSAGGNQPQHF
V gene: TRBV6-5; clone size: -; CDR3 protein: CASSIAGRPDTQYF
V gene: TRBV29-1; clone size: few; CDR3 protein: CSERDSSTDTQYF
V gene: TRBV30; clone size: -; CDR3 protein: CAWSTIAGSYEQYF
V gene: TRBV27; clone size: -; CDR3 protein: CASSYSVAGTYNEQFF
V gene: TRBV6-5; clone size: -; CDR3 protein: CASSYKGTRGYTF
V gene: TRBV12-5; clone size: -; CDR3 protein: CASGQGQPNTGELFF
V gene: TRBV30; clone size: -; CDR3 protein: CAWSSAGGSYNEQFF
V gene: TRBV30; clone size: once; CDR3 protein: CAWSTGVWTGELFF
V gene: TRBV10-3; clone size: -; CDR3 protein: CAISEGQGGEQETQYF
V gene: TRBV29-1; clone size: -; CDR3 protein: CSVGTRDGYTF
V gene: TRBV19; clone size: -; CDR3 protein: CASSKGRSSYNSPLHF
V gene: TRBV29-1; clone size: -; CDR3 protein: CSVQSRDRGTGELFF
V gene: TRBV4-3; clone size: -; CDR3 protein: CASSQGPGSNQPQHF
V gene: TRBV27; clone size: -; CDR3 protein: CASSLGGWVGETQYF
V gene: TRBV6-5; clone size: -; CDR3 protein: CASSYPGETQYF